A single sample gave rise to the 18 T cell receptor beta chains below, sequenced in a study of shared clonotypes between healthy human individuals. Clones were sequenced by immunoSEQ multiplex PCR, and TCRdb holds only the in-frame ones, with some missing. The table has more than 90,000 clones, roughly two thirds seen once. The specimen was memory CD8+ T cells sorted from blood. Subset meaning: CD45RO+ cells pooled with CCR7-negative TemRA cells. The receptors here all came from a man aged 25 to 40 in good health.

The rearrangement uses TRBV28 and TRBJ2-7; D may be TRBD1 (5 bases). Germline CDR1 MDHEN, CDR2 SYDVKM. The germline V and J ends were trimmed by 6 bases and 2 bases, with 8 bases remaining between them. The CDR3 totals 12 residues. The CDR3 region is CASSQDTYEQYF. The CDR3, as DNA: TGTGCCAGCAGCCAGGACACCTACGAGCAGTACTTC.

This clone was observed a handful of times. This chain joins TRBV13 and TRBJ2-2; D might be TRBD2 (6 bases). In germline, CDR1 is PRHDT, CDR2 FYEKMQ (reference sequence). The CDR3 contains 12 residues. Between the trimmed V and J ends, which lost 3 bases and 9 bases, there was a span of 8 bases. CDR3 coding DNA: TGTGCCAGCAGCTTGGGGAGGAGGGAGCTGTTTTTT. Residues: CASSLGRRELFF.

The genes are TRBV5-4 and TRBJ2-1; TRBD2 aligns across 10 bases. CDR1 SGHNT and CDR2 YYREEE come from the germline V gene (reference sequence). The CDR3 is 13 amino acids. V lost 6 bases, J lost 4 bases, and 1 base stayed unmatched. CDR3 protein: CASTSGSYNEQFF. Here the CDR3 DNA reads TGTGCCAGCACTAGCGGGAGTTACAATGAGCAGTTCTTC. Complete variable domain (other parts from reference TRBV5-4 and TRBJ2-1): ETGVTQSPTHLIKTRGQQVTLRCSSQSGHNTVSWYQQALGQGPQFIFQYYREEENGRGNFPPRFSGLQFPNYSSELNVNALELDDSALYLCASTSGSYNEQFFGPGTRLTVL.

This clone was observed a few times. This chain links TRBV29-1 with TRBJ2-1; D gene ambiguous. The CDR3 has 13 amino acids. V lost 4 bases and J lost 5, with 12 bases in between. Germline-derived CDR1 and CDR2 are SQVTM and ANQGSEA. For the CDR3, the DNA is TGCAGCGTTGTCCCGACGGAGAACAATGAGCAGTTCTTC. This encodes CSVVPTENNEQFF.

V and J are TRBV19 and TRBJ1-5; D is unclear. The CDR3 has 12 amino acids. In germline, CDR1 is LNHDA, CDR2 SQIVND (reference sequence). V was clipped by 8 bases and J by 3 bases, with 8 bases between them. DNA of the CDR3: TGTGCCAGTCGCCAGCACAATCAGCCCCAGCATTTT. Its protein product is CASRQHNQPQHF.

This chain joins TRBV11-2 and TRBJ1-2; TRBD1 matches 8 bases. Germline V lookup: CDR1 SGHAT, CDR2 FQNNGV. The CDR3 has 15 residues. The V segment lost 0 bases and the J segment 4 bases; nucleotides outside the gene matches: 4. The CDR3 region has the DNA TGTGCCAGCAGCTTAGACGCAGGGGGCTTCTATGGCTACACCTTC. This translates into CASSLDAGGFYGYTF. Supplemented by reference TRBV11-2 and TRBJ1-2, the full variable domain reads EAGVAQSPRYKIIEKRQSVAFWCNPISGHATLYWYQQILGQGPKLLIQFQNNGVVDDSQLPKDRFSAERLKGVDSTLKIQPAKLEDSAVYLCASSLDAGGFYGYTFGSGTRLTVV.

The rearrangement joins TRBV7-9 to TRBJ2-1; 8 bases are a match to TRBD1. The trim removed 6 bases at V and 9 bases at J, leaving 7 bases unmatched. The CDR3 covers 13 residues. Germline V gene sequence: CDR1 SEHNR, CDR2 FQNEAQ (reference sequence). The CDR3 DNA follows: TGTGCCAGCAGTACAACAGGGGGAGTTGAGCAGTTCTTC. Amino acids: CASSTTGGVEQFF.

The chain uses TRBV4-1 and TRBJ1-1; TRBD1 is a possible D gene (6 bases). CDR1 is MGHRA and CDR2 is YSYEKL in the germline V gene. V lost 0 bases to trimming and J lost 3 bases, with 11 bases between them. The CDR3 has 15 residues. This CDR3 reads CASSQEGNRDTEAFF. The CDR3 DNA follows: TGCGCCAGCAGCCAAGAAGGTAACAGGGACACTGAAGCTTTCTTT.

The rearrangement links TRBV10-3 to TRBJ2-7; 10 nucleotides match TRBD1. The V gene's germline CDR1 is ENHRY and CDR2 SYGVKD. V dropped 4 bases and J dropped 6; count of bases not matched to a gene: 3. The length of the CDR3 is 13 residues. The CDR3 spells CAISAGTGVEQYF. The CDR3 nucleotides are TGTGCCATCAGTGCCGGGACAGGGGTCGAGCAGTACTTC.

V and J are TRBV28 and TRBJ2-1, with 10 bases that match TRBD2. CDR1 is MDHEN and CDR2 is SYDVKM in the germline V gene. This CDR3 region has 16 residues. V shed 5 bases, J shed 8 bases, and the junction held 12 bases outside the gene matches. The DNA of the CDR3 is TGTGCCAGCAGTGTGCATTCCGGGACTAGCGCCTATGAGCAGTTCTTC. It specifies CASSVHSGTSAYEQFF. Together with reference TRBV28 and TRBJ2-1, the CDR3 gives the full variable domain: DVKVTQSSRYLVKRTGEKVFLECVQDMDHENMFWYRQDPGLGLRLIYFSYDVKMKEKGDIPEGYSVSREKKERFSLILESASTNQTSMYLCASSVHSGTSAYEQFFGPGTRLTVL.

The count of this clone is one. It may be a read error: a sequence one base away is much more abundant. Additional DNA sequences in this sample encode the identical CDR3. The V gene is TRBV6-5, the J gene TRBJ2-7; 7 bases fit TRBD2. Germline trimming cut 2 bases from V and 4 bases from J; bases unmatched to any gene: 5. Germline V lookup: CDR1 MNHEY, CDR2 SVGAGI. The CDR3 consists of 14 residues. CDR3 nucleotides: TGTGCCAGCAGTTACGGGACGGGGGGTTACGAGCAGTACTTC. Translated, it gives CASSYGTGGYEQYF.

V is TRBV14 and J is TRBJ2-1; D is uncertain. This CDR3 has 14 amino acids. Germline assignment: CDR1 SGHDN and CDR2 FVKESK. Deletions cut 1 base from V and 8 bases from J, with 12 bases between. CDR3 sequence: CASSQVGSQYEQFF. The DNA for the CDR3 is TGTGCCAGCAGCCAAGTCGGCAGTCAATATGAGCAGTTCTTC.

This chain links TRBV4-3 with TRBJ1-2, with D possibly matching TRBD1 (5 bases). V was clipped by 1 base and J by 4 bases, with 13 bases between them. CDR1 and CDR2 (germline): LGHNA, YSLEER. The CDR3 spans 15 residues. The CDR3 sequence: CASSQGGGSIYGYTF. The CDR3 DNA is TGCGCCAGCAGCCAAGGGGGGGGGTCGATCTATGGCTACACCTTC.

This clone was seen just once. The rearrangement links TRBV5-6 to TRBJ2-7; D is perhaps TRBD2 (5 bases). Germline V CDR1 and CDR2: SGHDT, YYEEEE. Trimming shortened V by 2 bases and J by 2 bases, and 11 bases separated the two germline ends. This CDR3 comprises 14 residues. CDR3 in amino acids: CASSFVRGTYEQYF. The CDR3, as DNA: TGTGCCAGCAGCTTTGTACGGGGAACCTACGAGCAGTACTTC.

Comment on this clone: Additional DNA sequences in this sample encode the identical CDR3. The chain carries TRBV7-9 and TRBJ2-3, with D uncertain. The CDR3 sequence is 13 residues long. Germline V gene sequence: CDR1 SEHNR, CDR2 FQNEAQ (reference sequence). Trimming cost V 5 bases and J 2 bases, with 8 bases left between them. CDR3 bases: TGTGCCAGCAGCCTCGAGAACACAGATACGCAGTATTTT. It encodes CASSLENTDTQYF. Full variable domain (remainder filled in from reference TRBV7-9 and TRBJ2-3): DTGVSQNPRHKITKRGQNVTFRCDPISEHNRLYWYRQTLGQGPEFLTYFQNEAQLEKSRLLSDRFSAERPKGSFSTLEIQRTEQGDSAMYLCASSLENTDTQYFGPGTRLTVL.

This clone was counted a single time. This chain joins TRBV15 and TRBJ2-3; D is possibly TRBD1 (5 bases). Deletions cut 2 bases from V and 6 bases from J, with 12 bases between. The CDR3 extends over 14 amino acids. Germline CDR1 LNHNV, CDR2 YYDKDF (reference sequence). The CDR3 DNA reads as TGTGCCACCAGCAGACTATCGCCAGGGGATACGCAGTATTTT. Protein sequence: CATSRLSPGDTQYF.

This clone was detected ten times or more. This sequence joins TRBV29-1 and TRBJ2-3; perhaps D is TRBD1 or TRBD2 (5 bases each). This CDR3 is 13 amino acids long. Trimming left V 7 bases short and J 8 bases short, with 19 bases between. Germline values: CDR1 SQVTM, CDR2 ANQGSEA. CDR3 bases: TGCAGCGCGGAAACAGGCCCGGGGCGTACGCAGTATTTT. Encoded protein: CSAETGPGRTQYF.

There are a few counts of this clone. The chain has TRBV28 and TRBJ2-7; 9 bases map to TRBD1. The J segment lost 1 base and the V segment lost 4 bases, leaving 5 bases of the junction unmatched. CDR1 and CDR2 from the germline V gene are MDHEN and SYDVKM. The CDR3 loop spans 15 amino acids. The DNA for the CDR3 is TGTGCCAGCAGTTCGACAGGGGGTTTATCCTACGAGCAGTACTTC. Translating it yields CASSSTGGLSYEQYF.